This entry lists 14 T cell receptor beta chains sequenced from one sample in a study of T cell responses to AZD1222 COVID-19 vaccine (dated by TCRdb to the early 2020s). This specimen's time point label, per the study, means: about 28 days (+/-7) after the second vaccine dose. Library construction relied on the immunoSEQ multiplex PCR assay. Sourced from immuneACCESS, this table was stored by TCRdb with only in-frame sequences that have V and J called. A share of the clones is absent; for the studies checked, an unresolved V gene accounts for under half, and the remainder has no known explanation. The sample data list 75,000 to 85,000 clones, and around 85% of these were observed just once. Around a tenth of the sample is taken by the ten largest. Sample: peripheral blood, taken 28 days after the second AZD1222 dose. The source is an adult who received the AZD1222 COVID-19 vaccine.

The chain has TRBV30 and TRBJ1-4; no clear D. The ends were cut back, 3 bases at V and 8 bases at J, with 13 bases in the middle. Germline values: CDR1 GTSNPN, CDR2 SVGIG (reference sequence). The CDR3 is 13 residues long. In nucleotides, the CDR3 is TGTGCCTGGAGAAGTGGTTTTGTCGAAAAACTGTTTTTT. This translates into CAWRSGFVEKLFF.

The chain joins TRBV5-1 to TRBJ2-5; no firm D call. The length of the CDR3 is 14 residues. The germline CDR1 and CDR2 sequences are SGHRS and YFSETQ. The V end lost 4 bases, the J end lost 3 bases, and 13 bases lay between the germline ends. CDR3 sequence: CASSPTWGEETQYF. The CDR3 coding sequence is TGCGCCAGCAGCCCAACTTGGGGTGAAGAGACCCAGTACTTC.

V usage is TRBV6-5 and J usage is TRBJ2-3; 7 positions match TRBD2. Trimming cost V 8 bases and J 4 bases; bases outside gene matches: 3. From germline, CDR1 is MNHEY and CDR2 SVGAGI. This CDR3 is 12 amino acids long. CDR3 DNA: TGTGCCAGCCCCACTAGCGCAGATACGCAGTATTTT. This sequence encodes CASPTSADTQYF.

The genes are TRBV5-6 and TRBJ1-5; no reliable D call. Germline CDR1 reads SGHDT; CDR2 reads YYEEEE. The CDR3 spans 12 residues. V was cut by 0 bases and J by 6 bases, with 4 bases left in between. CDR3 bases: TGTGCCAGCAGCTTGGCGTTTCAGCCCCAGCATTTT. Translating gives CASSLAFQPQHF.

This chain connects TRBV6-5 to TRBJ2-1, with TRBD2 matching 12 bases. The CDR3 contains 13 residues. The V segment lost 8 bases and the J segment 9 bases; nucleotides outside the gene matches: 5. Germline V gene data show CDR1 as MNHEY and CDR2 as SVGAGI. CDR3 coding DNA: TGTGCCAGCTCTAGCGGGGGGGCTCCTGAGCAGTTCTTC. It yields the protein CASSSGGAPEQFF.

The rearrangement uses TRBV2 and TRBJ2-5; D gene ambiguous. V lost 4 bases, J lost 5 bases, and 11 bases lay in between. Looked up from germline, CDR1 is SNHLY and CDR2 is FYNNEI. CDR3 size: 13 residues. The CDR3 nucleotides are TGTGCCAGCAGTGCCCAGAAAGGGGAGACCCAGTACTTC. Protein product: CASSAQKGETQYF.

This clone has a handful of counts. The chain uses TRBV23-1 and TRBJ1-2, with 8 bases that match TRBD1. TRBV23-1 is treated as an ORF (open reading frame) with a function not yet certain. Trimming took 4 bases from V and 3 from J; bases not matched to a gene: 4. CDR3 length equals 14 residues. In DNA form, the CDR3 reads TGCGCCAGCAGTCGGGAGACAGGGGACTATGGCTACACCTTC. This gives the protein CASSRETGDYGYTF.

This chain joins TRBV6-2 or TRBV6-3 and TRBJ2-1; either TRBD1 or TRBD2 may supply D (5 bases each). With 0 bases removed from V and 8 bases from J, the gap between germline ends came to 8 bases. The V gene's germline CDR1 is MNHEY and CDR2 SVGEGT. The length of the CDR3 is 13 residues. DNA for the CDR3: TGTGCCAGCAGTTACTCACGGGGCCATGAGCAGTTCTTC. Its protein is CASSYSRGHEQFF.

Here the CDR3 reads CASTSSPILTEQYF. In DNA, the CDR3 is TGTGCCAGCACGAGTTCCCCAATACTTACCGAGCAGTACTTC. The chain is built from TRBV28 and TRBJ2-7; D call uncertain. The CDR3 sequence is 14 residues long. Trimming pared 7 bases from V and 6 bases from J, leaving 19 bases between. Germline V gives CDR1 MDHEN, CDR2 SYDVKM.

This rearrangement joins TRBV28 to TRBJ1-2; D is possibly TRBD1 (6 bases). V gave up 6 bases and J gave up 7 bases, with 18 bases separating them. Germline V CDR1 and CDR2: MDHEN, SYDVKM. The CDR3 sequence is 14 residues long. CDR3 sequence (DNA): TGTGCCAGCAGGTCCGTGGGGGGCTCAGCTGGCTACACCTTC. It yields the protein CASRSVGGSAGYTF.

This sequence joins TRBV15 and TRBJ1-5; TRBD1 matches 7 bases. V was clipped by 4 bases and J by 5 bases; unmatched bases: 2. This CDR3 has 13 amino acids. Germline CDR1 and CDR2: LNHNV and YYDKDF (reference sequence). The CDR3 loop is CATSKGQDQPQHF. The CDR3 DNA follows: TGTGCCACCAGCAAAGGACAGGATCAGCCCCAGCATTTT.

The chain couples TRBV4-3 to TRBJ2-7; the D is unclear. V gave up 1 base and J gave up 0 bases, with 13 bases separating them. Germline loops: CDR1 LGHNA, CDR2 YSLEER. The CDR3 runs 16 residues. CDR3 loop: CASSQGRRSSSYEQYF. The DNA for the CDR3 is TGCGCCAGCAGCCAAGGTCGCAGATCGAGCTCCTACGAGCAGTACTTC.

The chain employs TRBV6-5 and TRBJ2-7; perhaps TRBD2 as D (5 bases). V was shortened by 5 bases and J by 2 bases, with 16 bases between the two germline ends. Germline V gives CDR1 MNHEY, CDR2 SVGAGI. This CDR3 contains 15 residues. CDR3 nucleotide sequence: TGTGCCAGCAGTAAAACCGGGGTCCCCCCCTACGAGCAGTACTTC. Translating gives CASSKTGVPPYEQYF.

The V and J genes are TRBV3-1 (or the pseudogene TRBV3-2) and TRBJ1-1; tentative D call: TRBD1 (6 bases). The CDR3 runs to 13 residues. Germline V gene lookup returns CDR1 LGHDT and CDR2 YNNKEL (reference sequence). The V end was cut by 7 bases, the J end by 5 bases, with 14 bases between. CDR3 protein: CASTDRWGTEAFF. The DNA for the CDR3 is TGTGCCAGCACAGACAGGTGGGGGACTGAAGCTTTCTTT.